This T cell receptor (beta chain) was captured in a study of blood T cell repertoires in COVID-19 (TCRdb year 2020). Turning to the overall study: The collaborator samples originated in the United States, Italy and Spain and spanned the acute and convalescent phases of COVID-19. The material from the prospective study consisted of cDNA or gDNA derived from T cells, B-cell-depleted T cells, or PBMCs. Subjects who had been exposed to COVID-19, were actively infected with it, or had recovered from it provided the deeply sampled blood TCRbeta repertoires that made up the dataset. The repertoires were made available in a free public database intended to serve as a resource for research on the immune response to SARS-CoV-2. The samples were drawn from the first 160 participants of the ongoing ImmuneRACE study and from more than 1,000 subjects provided by 6 global collaborators. Nearly every sample came with metadata listing a de-identified subject ID, COVID-19 status, age in years and sex. Where HLA class I and class II types were available, the types were taken from metadata supplied by the sample provider, not from assay-based typing. Study-level results and caveats: The quantity of clinical and demographic metadata differed by source and by participant and was supplied without curation.

Whole blood was collected in K2EDTA tubes by collaborating institutions according to the institutions' own protocols. For TCRbeta analysis, collaborators shipped samples in one of three forms: frozen whole blood, isolated PBMCs, or DNA extracted from either of those sample types. As for this clone: Its antigen remains undetermined. No base qualities exist here, and no much larger clone lies one base off it.

V is cut by 3 bases and J by 0 bases, and the space between the germline ends is 9 bases. Reading from cysteine to phenylalanine, the CDR3 counts 14 amino acids. The read is trimmed to its CDR3 DNA, 42 bases read in frame from base 1. The germline V gene yields SGHRS for CDR1 and YFSETQ for CDR2. TCRbeta CDR3 regions were amplified from genomic DNA by means of the immunoSEQ Assay, a bias-controlled multiplex PCR. For the original study's pipeline: The number of nucleated cells in each sample was estimated by amplification of reference gene primers within the assay. To quantify the absolute abundance of each unique TCRbeta CDR3 rearrangement, sequence reads were collapsed and filtered. For each sample, productive Simpson clonality was calculated as the square root of Simpson's diversity index over productive rearrangements. TCRdb holds this immuneACCESS table with in-frame rearrangements only. Some clones are missing; in checked studies, unresolved V genes explain under half, and the rest has no known cause. V and J calls and clone size are those listed in that table; D and trimming were worked out from the DNA. In this sample the table shows just over 650,000 clones, more than 80% of which occur a single time. The ten largest clones represent under 0.3% of the sample.

The clonotype originates from a woman aged 18-29 years with acute or convalescent COVID-19. The sample consisted of peripheral blood. The chain is encoded by TRBV5-1 joined to TRBJ1-2; a confident D gene designation cannot be given. CDR3 protein: CASSSSGANYGYTF. The nucleotide sequence is TGCGCCAGCAGCTCGAGCGGGGCTAACTATGGCTACACCTTC.